These 19 T cell receptor beta chains were sequenced from one sample in a study of T cells in localized non-small cell lung cancer. Measured with immunoSEQ multiplex PCR; TCRdb has only the in-frame clones, and not every one. Seen here are 40,000 to 55,000 clones, less than 85% observed once, and the top ten hold roughly 4.9%. Sequencing used PBMCs, obtained before any cancer treatment. These receptors were taken from a woman aged 40 to 75 with stage II lung adenocarcinoma.

This clone was seen ten or more times. V and J are TRBV19 and TRBJ2-7; D not certain. Germline V gene data show CDR1 as LNHDA and CDR2 as SQIVND (reference sequence). The CDR3 consists of 15 residues. The V end was cut by 1 base, the J end by 1 base, with 11 bases between. CDR3 in DNA: TGTGCCAGTAGTATAGGCGCAGCGATTTCCTACGAGCAGTACTTC. Protein: CASSIGAAISYEQYF.

This clone was seen a handful of times. The V call is TRBV15, the J call TRBJ1-5; D is ambiguous. V was clipped by 4 bases and J by 1 base, with 8 bases between them. The length of the CDR3 is 14 residues. Germline loops: CDR1 LNHNV, CDR2 YYDKDF (reference sequence). DNA of the CDR3: TGTGCCACCAGCATGACGGTCAGCAATCAGCCCCAGCATTTT. Encoded protein: CATSMTVSNQPQHF.

In the case of this clone: At the DNA level, this CDR3 is encoded by other sequences in the same sample as well. The rearrangement links TRBV10-1 to TRBJ2-7; D is perhaps TRBD2 (5 bases). CDR1 is WNHNN, CDR2 SYGVQD, per germline (reference sequence). CDR3 length: 12 amino acids. The ends were cut back, 3 bases at V and 3 bases at J, with 6 bases in the middle. This chain's CDR3 is CASSDGGYEQYF. As DNA, the CDR3 is TGCGCCAGCAGTGACGGAGGCTACGAGCAGTACTTC.

V is TRBV11-1 and J is TRBJ1-1; a possible D gene is TRBD1 (5 bases). The length of the CDR3 is 14 residues. V was cut by 6 bases and J by 6 bases, with 17 bases left in between. CDR1 and CDR2 (germline): SGHAT, FQDESV (reference sequence). In nucleotides, the CDR3 is TGTGCCAGCAGATGGGGAAAGGGGACTTCTGAAGCTTTCTTT. It is translated as CASRWGKGTSEAFF.

The chain couples TRBV5-1 to TRBJ2-2; a possible D gene is TRBD2 (6 bases). The CDR3 contains 15 residues. Germline values: CDR1 SGHRS, CDR2 YFSETQ. V lost 0 bases and J 4 bases, leaving 10 bases between the germline ends. The CDR3 region has the DNA TGCGCCAGCAGCTTGGACAGGAGGGCCACCGGGGAGCTGTTTTTT. It translates to CASSLDRRATGELFF.

The V and J genes are TRBV28 and TRBJ1-3; D may be TRBD1 (5 bases). The CDR3 length is 15 residues. V was clipped by 6 bases and J by 4 bases, with 16 bases between them. CDR1 is MDHEN and CDR2 is SYDVKM in the germline V gene. CDR3 loop: CASRSSGMTGNTIYF. The CDR3, as DNA: TGTGCCAGCAGGTCCTCAGGGATGACCGGAAACACCATATATTTT.

The rearrangement links TRBV11-2 to TRBJ1-6; no definite D call. V lost 5 bases and J 6 bases, leaving 17 bases between the germline ends. This CDR3 has 16 residues. The V gene's germline CDR1 is SGHAT and CDR2 FQNNGV. The CDR3 sequence: CASSLRPTWVNSPLHF. Written as DNA, the CDR3 is TGTGCCAGCAGCCTAAGACCGACGTGGGTTAATTCACCCCTCCACTTT.

CDR3 sequence (DNA): TGTGCCGGGGGGACGGCGGACTCCTACGAGCAGTACTTC. As protein: CAGGTADSYEQYF. The gene calls are TRBV6-1 and TRBJ2-7; D might be TRBD2 (6 bases). Germline V gene data show CDR1 as MNHNS and CDR2 as SASEGT. This CDR3 region has 13 residues. The germline V and J ends were trimmed by 11 bases and 0 bases, with 14 bases remaining between them.

The CDR3 here is CASSLLPSGGYNEQFF. The DNA of the CDR3 is TGTGCCAGCAGTTTATTACCTAGCGGGGGATACAATGAGCAGTTCTTC. This chain joins TRBV28 and TRBJ2-1; 10 bases align to TRBD2. The CDR3 consists of 16 residues. V shed 1 base and J 4 bases; nucleotides not matched to a gene: 4. The germline gives CDR1 MDHEN, CDR2 SYDVKM.

V is TRBV10-3 and J is TRBJ1-1; no clear D. Germline CDR1 reads ENHRY; CDR2 reads SYGVKD. This CDR3 spans 14 amino acids. V shed 1 base and J shed 1 base, with 7 bases lying between them. In DNA form, the CDR3 reads TGTGCCATCAGTGAGTTTCTAGGGAACACTGAAGCTTTCTTT. It codes for CAISEFLGNTEAFF.

The chain carries TRBV7-6 and TRBJ1-5; no definite D call. Between the trimmed V and J ends, which lost 5 bases and 6 bases, there was a span of 17 bases. CDR1 and CDR2 from the germline V gene are SGHVS and FNYEAQ. The CDR3 contains 15 residues. This CDR3 is CASSPRRDSVQPQHF. In DNA form, the CDR3 reads TGTGCCAGCAGCCCCCGAAGGGATTCGGTTCAGCCCCAGCATTTT.

The chain has TRBV18 and TRBJ2-7, with D perhaps assigned TRBD1 or TRBD2 (5 bases each). Germline CDR1 is KGHSH and CDR2 is LQKENI. The CDR3 is 15 residues long. Trimming removed 2 bases from V and 0 bases from J, with 11 bases in between. CDR3 in amino acids: CASSPGSGSSYEQYF. CDR3 DNA sequence: TGTGCCAGCTCACCAGGGTCAGGGAGCTCCTACGAGCAGTACTTC.

This chain connects TRBV4-1 to TRBJ2-2; 16 bases are shared with TRBD2. Germline trimming cut 5 bases from V and 4 bases from J; bases unmatched to any gene: 10. Germline V gene sequence: CDR1 MGHRA, CDR2 YSYEKL. The CDR3 totals 19 residues. The CDR3 loop is CASSRTGLAGGPGTGELFF. The DNA of the CDR3 is TGCGCCAGCAGCAGAACGGGACTAGCGGGGGGGCCTGGCACCGGGGAGCTGTTTTTT.

The gene calls are TRBV9 and TRBJ2-6; no firm D call. Germline values: CDR1 SGDLS, CDR2 YYNGEE. V lost 2 bases and J lost 0, with 9 bases in between. The CDR3 consists of 16 residues. The CDR3 sequence is CASSVRVLSGANVLTF. Here the CDR3 DNA reads TGTGCCAGCAGCGTCCGGGTACTCTCTGGGGCCAACGTCCTGACTTTC.

This clone was counted between two and nine times. This sequence joins TRBV2 and TRBJ1-2; D is undetermined. Trimming stripped 8 bases from V and 4 bases from J, with 17 bases between. The CDR3 runs to 14 residues. The germline CDR1 and CDR2 sequences are SNHLY and FYNNEI. The CDR3 DNA is TGTGCCAGCTCTAGTCGGGCCGAACCCTATGGCTACACCTTC. It codes for CASSSRAEPYGYTF. Full variable domain (rest looked up from reference TRBV2 and TRBJ1-2): EPEVTQTPSHQVTQMGQEVILRCVPISNHLYFYWYRQILGQKVEFLVSFYNNEISEKSEIFDDQFSVERPDGSNFTLKIRSTKLEDSAMYFCASSSRAEPYGYTFGSGTRLTVV.

V is TRBV10-3 and J is TRBJ1-4; 11 bases map to TRBD1. The CDR3 totals 15 residues. Per germline, CDR1 ENHRY and CDR2 SYGVKD. The ends lost 2 bases at V and 8 bases at J; junction bases unmatched: 4. CDR3 nucleotide sequence: TGTGCCATCAGTGAGCTCGGGACAGGGGGAGAAAAACTGTTTTTT. Translated: CAISELGTGGEKLFF.

The CDR3 bases are TGTGCCAGCAGTGGACCCACTGAAGCTTTCTTT. Translating gives CASSGPTEAFF. The V and J genes are TRBV2 and TRBJ1-1, with D uncertain. Germline lookup yields CDR1 SNHLY and CDR2 FYNNEI. The V end was cut by 4 bases, the J end by 4 bases, with 4 bases between. This CDR3 region has 11 residues.

The chain employs TRBV7-3 and TRBJ1-1, with D possibly being TRBD1 (5 bases). Germline V gene sequence: CDR1 SGHTA, CDR2 FQGTGA. Deletions cut 2 bases from V and 4 bases from J, with 8 bases between. The CDR3 spans 13 residues. CDR3 DNA: TGTGCCAGCAGCTTAGGCGGGGGCACTGAAGCTTTCTTT. This translates into CASSLGGGTEAFF.

V usage is TRBV7-2 and J usage is TRBJ2-7; D might be TRBD1 (5 bases). Trimming shortened V by 8 bases and J by 3 bases, and 11 bases separated the two germline ends. The germline V gene has CDR1 SGHTA and CDR2 FQGNSA. The CDR3 is made up of 12 amino acids. The CDR3 sequence is CASGMQGYEQYF. Written as DNA, the CDR3 is TGTGCCAGCGGGATGCAGGGCTACGAGCAGTACTTC.